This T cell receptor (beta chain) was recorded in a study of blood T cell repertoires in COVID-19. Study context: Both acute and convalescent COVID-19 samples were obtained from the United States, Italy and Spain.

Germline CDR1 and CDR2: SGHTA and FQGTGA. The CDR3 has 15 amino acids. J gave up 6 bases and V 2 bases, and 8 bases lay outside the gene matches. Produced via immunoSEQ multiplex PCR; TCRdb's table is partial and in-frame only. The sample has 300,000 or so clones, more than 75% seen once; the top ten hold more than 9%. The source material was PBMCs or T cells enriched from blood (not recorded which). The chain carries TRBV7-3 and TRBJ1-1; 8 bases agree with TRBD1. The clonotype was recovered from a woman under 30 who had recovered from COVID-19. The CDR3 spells CASSLQGAGISEAFF. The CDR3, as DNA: TGTGCCAGCAGCTTACAGGGGGCGGGGATCTCTGAAGCTTTCTTT.